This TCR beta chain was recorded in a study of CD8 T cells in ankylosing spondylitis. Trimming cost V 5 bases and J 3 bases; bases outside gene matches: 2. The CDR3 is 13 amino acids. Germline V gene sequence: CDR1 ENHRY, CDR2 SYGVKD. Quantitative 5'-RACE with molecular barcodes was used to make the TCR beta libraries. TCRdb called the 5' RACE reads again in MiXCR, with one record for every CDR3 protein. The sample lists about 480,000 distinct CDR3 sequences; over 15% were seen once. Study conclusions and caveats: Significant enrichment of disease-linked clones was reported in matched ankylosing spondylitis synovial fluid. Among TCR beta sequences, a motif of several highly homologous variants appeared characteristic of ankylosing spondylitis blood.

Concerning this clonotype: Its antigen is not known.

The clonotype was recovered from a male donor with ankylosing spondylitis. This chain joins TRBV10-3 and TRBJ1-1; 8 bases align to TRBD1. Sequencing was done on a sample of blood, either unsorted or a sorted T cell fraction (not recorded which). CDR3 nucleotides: TGTGCCATCAGTCAGGGGGCAGACACTGAAGCTTTCTTT. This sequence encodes CAISQGADTEAFF.